This T cell receptor beta chain comes out of a study of T and B cells in COVID-19 patients. Overall study: Comorbidities linked to unfavorable COVID-19 outcome were present in 18 of 20 active-infection patients.

TRB rearrangements were amplified by multiplex PCR with BIOMED2 TRB-A/B primers. Via MiXCR, TCRdb re-called the multiplex PCR reads, giving one row per CDR3 protein. The sample consists of several thousand distinct CDR3 sequences, roughly 34% of them appearing once. Germline V gene data show CDR1 as SGHRS and CDR2 as YFSETQ. The V end was cut by 4 bases, the J end by 2 bases, with 3 bases between. This CDR3 spans 11 amino acids. This clonotype came up a few times. Antigen specificity is unknown. From blood, about 250-500 ng of genomic DNA served as TRB template. Study conclusions and caveats: At recovery TRB diversity and richness exceeded healthy donors, after highly clonal active COVID-19 repertoires. Early severe-case samples and blood from mildly ill patients during symptoms were in short supply.

This clonotype originated in a human donor who had recovered from COVID-19. V usage is TRBV5-1 and J usage is TRBJ2-5; D is uncertain. Sequencing used blood. CDR3 region: CASSTQETQYF. DNA for the CDR3: TGCGCCAGCAGCACTCAAGAGACCCAGTACTTC.